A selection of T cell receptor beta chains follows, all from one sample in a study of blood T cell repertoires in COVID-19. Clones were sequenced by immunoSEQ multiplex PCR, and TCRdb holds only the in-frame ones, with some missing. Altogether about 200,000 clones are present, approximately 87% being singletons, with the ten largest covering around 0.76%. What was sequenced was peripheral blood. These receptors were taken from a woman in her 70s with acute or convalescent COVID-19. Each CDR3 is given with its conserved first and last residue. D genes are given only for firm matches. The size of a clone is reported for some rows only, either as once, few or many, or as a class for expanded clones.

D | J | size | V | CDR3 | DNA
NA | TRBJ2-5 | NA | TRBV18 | CASSKGDKETQYF | TGTGCCAGCTCAAAAGGGGACAAAGAGACCCAGTACTTC
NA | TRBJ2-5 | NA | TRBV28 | CASSLIGGRERGETQYF | TGTGCCAGCAGTTTAATTGGGGGGCGGGAGAGGGGAGAGACCCAGTACTTC
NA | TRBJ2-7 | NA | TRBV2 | CASSVAGEQYF | TGTGCCAGCAGTGTGGCGGGGGAGCAGTACTTC
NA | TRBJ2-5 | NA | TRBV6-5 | CASSPGKTQYF | TGTGCCAGCAGCCCGGGAAAGACCCAGTACTTC
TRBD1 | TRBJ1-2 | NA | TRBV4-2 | CASSPATSGTGENYGYTF | TGTGCCAGCAGCCCCGCAACGAGTGGGACAGGGGAAAACTATGGCTACACCTTC
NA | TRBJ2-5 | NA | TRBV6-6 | CASSYPKETQYF | TGTGCCAGCAGTTACCCCAAAGAGACCCAGTACTTC
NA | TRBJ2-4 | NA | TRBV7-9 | CASSLAELENIQYF | TGTGCCAGCAGCTTGGCAGAACTAGAAAACATTCAGTACTTC
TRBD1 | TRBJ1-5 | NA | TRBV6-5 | CASSGTGSGNQPQHF | TGTGCCAGCAGCGGGACAGGGTCGGGCAATCAGCCCCAGCATTTT
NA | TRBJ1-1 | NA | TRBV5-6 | CASSLAVGGLAEAFF | TGTGCCAGCAGCCTGGCGGTTGGGGGGTTGGCTGAAGCTTTCTTT
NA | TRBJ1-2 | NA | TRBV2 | CATSKDTSDSYGYTF | TGTGCCACCTCTAAGGACACGTCTGACTCCTATGGCTACACCTTC
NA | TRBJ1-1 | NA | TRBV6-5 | CASSPSAEAFF | TGTGCCAGCAGTCCCTCGGCTGAAGCTTTCTTT
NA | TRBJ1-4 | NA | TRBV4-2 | CASSQADRPNEKLFF | TGTGCCAGCAGCCAGGCAGACAGGCCCAATGAAAAACTGTTTTTT
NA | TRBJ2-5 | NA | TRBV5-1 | CASSLEGWGQETQYF | TGCGCCAGCAGCTTGGAGGGGTGGGGTCAAGAGACCCAGTACTTC
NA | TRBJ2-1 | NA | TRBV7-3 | CASSPSGWQNDEQFF | TGTGCCAGCAGCCCCTCGGGGTGGCAGAACGATGAGCAGTTCTTC
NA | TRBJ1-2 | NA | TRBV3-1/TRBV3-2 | CASSTVGYTF | TGTGCCAGCAGTACGGTGGGCTACACCTTC
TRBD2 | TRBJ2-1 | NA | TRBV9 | CASSVLTSGTDEQFF | TGTGCCAGCAGCGTACTGACTAGCGGGACCGATGAGCAGTTCTTC
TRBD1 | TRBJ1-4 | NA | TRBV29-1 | CSAGGQGGDEKLFF | TGCAGCGCTGGGGGACAGGGAGGAGATGAAAAACTGTTTTTT
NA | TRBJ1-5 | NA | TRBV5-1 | CASSLYSNQPQHF | TGCGCCAGCAGCTTGTATAGCAATCAGCCCCAGCATTTT
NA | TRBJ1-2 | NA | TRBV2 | CASARAGVGYTF | TGTGCCAGCGCCAGGGCGGGAGTTGGCTACACCTTC
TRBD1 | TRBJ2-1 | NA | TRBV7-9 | CASSPGQSVYNEQFF | TGTGCCAGCAGCCCGGGACAGTCAGTCTACAATGAGCAGTTCTTC
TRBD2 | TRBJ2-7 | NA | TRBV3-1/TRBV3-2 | CASSRGLAGGYEQYF | TGTGCCAGCAGCCGGGGACTAGCGGGAGGGTACGAGCAGTACTTC
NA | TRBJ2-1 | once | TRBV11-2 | CASSLLDSSYNEQFF | TGTGCCAGCAGCTTACTAGACAGCTCCTACAATGAGCAGTTCTTC
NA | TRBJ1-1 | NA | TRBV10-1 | CASSEGTDHAFF | TGCGCCAGCAGTGAAGGGACTGATCATGCTTTCTTT
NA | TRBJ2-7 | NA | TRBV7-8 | CASSRDSAGSYEQYF | TGTGCCAGCAGCCGCGACTCCGCCGGTAGCTACGAGCAGTACTTC
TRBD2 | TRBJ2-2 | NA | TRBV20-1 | CSASQGGDTGELFF | TGCAGTGCTAGTCAGGGAGGGGACACCGGGGAGCTGTTTTTT
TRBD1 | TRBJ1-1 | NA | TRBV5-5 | CASSLAPGQGSEAFF | TGTGCCAGCAGCTTGGCCCCGGGACAGGGGTCTGAAGCTTTCTTT